This TCR beta chain emerged from a study of blood T cells in healthy people across ages. Germline lookup yields CDR1 MNHNS and CDR2 SASEGT. This CDR3 is built from 18 residues. Trimming stripped 6 bases from V and 4 bases from J, with 22 bases between. Through a sample-barcoded 5' primer and a J-beta primer mix, a second PCR was run for about 6 to 12 cycles. The study obtained at least 3 million CDR3-containing paired-end reads from every sample. Each CDR3 protein gets one entry after TCRdb re-called the 5' RACE reads with MiXCR. The sample carries about 640,000 distinct CDR3 sequences, under 70% recorded once.

This TCR derives from a man aged 60 to 69 in good health. This rearrangement joins TRBV6-1 to TRBJ1-6, with D perhaps TRBD1 (6 bases). The sequenced sample consisted of blood. CDR3 in amino acids: CASSRTLEGGSYNSPLHF. As DNA, the CDR3 is TGTGCCAGCAGCCGTACCCTGGAAGGGGGGTCTTATAATTCACCCCTCCACTTT.